This T cell receptor (beta chain) was documented in a study of cytomegalovirus exposure and HLA in healthy donors. In the study overall: The use of the same platform for the approximately 130 validation repertoires and the 600 to 700 first-cohort repertoires was reported by a later analysis. Overall study findings and caveats: The dataset shows that most TCR sequences were rare, while some public TCRs occurred in many donors. The study flagged fewer than 200 TCR beta chains as cytomegalovirus-associated.

Produced via immunoSEQ multiplex PCR; TCRdb's table is partial and in-frame only. The table shows more than 300,000 clones, with roughly 88% occurring only once. In regard to this clone: Its antigen is still unknown.

V was shortened by 5 bases and J by 6 bases, with 14 bases between the two germline ends. In germline, CDR1 is ENHRY, CDR2 SYGVKD. CDR3 length: 13 amino acids. This receptor was identified in a woman aged 18-29 years in good health and CMV-seronegative. V and J are TRBV10-3 and TRBJ2-7; D may be TRBD2 (5 bases). The source material was PBMCs. The CDR3 reads CAISRAVLGEQYF. CDR3 nucleotides: TGTGCCATCAGTAGAGCGGTCCTGGGCGAGCAGTACTTC.